These T cell receptor beta chains were read from a single sample in a study of radiotherapy plus CTLA-4 blockade in lung cancer. Profiling relied on immunoSEQ multiplex PCR, and the TCRdb table lists in-frame clones only, not all of them. The table includes some 48,000 clones, 75% to 90% detected once. This sample comprised peripheral blood, obtained from a patient treated with radiotherapy plus ipilimumab. The origin of the receptors is a human donor with non-small cell lung cancer that progressed on radiotherapy plus ipilimumab. Some clones in this sample may be carry-over from other donors' samples. CDR3s include the opening cysteine and the closing phenylalanine or tryptophan.

v_call,j_call,cdr3_aa
TRBV6-5,TRBJ1-1,CASSYGTLRAEAFF
TRBV5-4,TRBJ2-1,CASSSGTGDEQFF
TRBV5-1,TRBJ2-1,CASGGDRNNEQFF
TRBV29-1,TRBJ2-7,CSVAIRGHMNEQYF
TRBV5-1,TRBJ2-1,CASSLGLADNEQFF
TRBV7-8,TRBJ1-5,CASSLALAQPQHF
TRBV27,.,CASSLKGDWAYEQYF
TRBV6-5,TRBJ2-1,CASSYGGGPGYEQFF
TRBV11-2,TRBJ2-7,CASSRGQGDSYEQYF
TRBV9,TRBJ2-1,CASSASGGRQFF
TRBV11-2,TRBJ2-6,CASSLASSGANVLTF
TRBV14,TRBJ1-2,CASSQEWTGATYGYTF
TRBV6-6,.,CASRTGDDYEQYF
TRBV25-1,TRBJ2-1,CASSDLAGGENEQFF
TRBV5-4,TRBJ1-1,CASSLKSTGGTEAFF
TRBV4-3,TRBJ1-1,CASSQDVTGYTEAFF
TRBV15,TRBJ1-1,CATSRDRGQGNTEAFF
TRBV21-1,TRBJ2-1,CASSKGPTTPHNEQFF
TRBV29-1,TRBJ1-3,CSVEDGDTIYF
TRBV27,TRBJ1-5,CASSTSLSGGGNQPQHF
TRBV7-6,TRBJ1-6,CASSRATGFNSPLHF
TRBV27,TRBJ2-1,CASSRPSGAVNEQFF
TRBV27,TRBJ2-1,CASSRLSGGAYNEQFF
TRBV5-1,TRBJ2-2,CASSFQGRETGELFF
TRBV11-3,TRBJ2-3,CASSLGGTGGDTQYF
TRBV15,TRBJ2-7,CATSTGYGEQYF
TRBV6-6,TRBJ2-7,CASSYPKAGLRGEQYF
TRBV27,TRBJ2-1,CASSFLGERVYNEQFF
TRBV4-1,TRBJ1-4,CASSQEAAMTTNEKLFF